The 9 T cell receptor beta chains below were found in one sample sequenced in a study of blood T cell repertoires in COVID-19 (dated by TCRdb to the early 2020s). Library prep was done by the immunoSEQ multiplex PCR assay. This is the immuneACCESS table as TCRdb keeps it, with only in-frame sequences that have V and J called. A part of the clones is gone; compared with another copy, unresolved V genes explain less than half, and the rest is unexplained. The sample records fewer than 110,000 clones, 88% of which are singletons. The top ten clones comprise approximately 3.7% of the sample. The sequenced sample was peripheral blood. These receptors were collected from a human donor in a cohort sampled during active COVID-19.

The genes are TRBV10-2 and TRBJ2-7; 9 positions match TRBD2. CDR1 and CDR2 from the germline V gene are WSHSY and SAAADI. Trimming removed 6 bases from V and 2 bases from J; junction bases left unmatched: 5. The CDR3 consists of 14 residues. Here the CDR3 DNA reads TGCGCCAGCAGGGGCGCGGGGGGGACCTACGAGCAGTACTTC. Its protein is CASRGAGGTYEQYF.

This chain uses TRBV5-1 with TRBJ1-6; the match to TRBD1 covers 10 bases. The germline CDR1 and CDR2 sequences are SGHRS and YFSETQ. After removal of 3 bases from V and 5 bases from J, the junction contained 2 bases not matched to a gene. The length of the CDR3 is 15 residues. CDR3 protein: CASSWGTGDNSPLHF. CDR3 nucleotide sequence: TGCGCCAGCAGCTGGGGGACAGGGGATAATTCACCCCTCCACTTT.

This clone has just one count. V usage is TRBV7-9 and J usage is TRBJ2-3, with 11 bases matching TRBD2. J lost 3 bases, V lost 4 bases, and 15 bases had no gene match. CDR1 and CDR2 from the germline V gene are SEHNR and FQNEAQ (reference sequence). This CDR3 is built from 19 residues. The CDR3 sequence is CASSSPRLAGFRETDTQYF. CDR3 nucleotide sequence: TGTGCCAGCAGCTCTCCGCGACTAGCGGGATTTAGGGAAACAGATACGCAGTATTTT.

This rearrangement joins TRBV7-9 to TRBJ2-3; 13 bases are a match to TRBD2. J gave up 5 bases and V 2 bases, and 13 bases lay outside the gene matches. This CDR3 has 19 amino acids. Germline assignment: CDR1 SEHNR and CDR2 FQNEAQ (reference sequence). Here the CDR3 reads CASSLSRLAGGSWEDTQYF. In DNA form, the CDR3 reads TGTGCCAGCAGCTTATCCAGACTAGCGGGAGGCTCTTGGGAAGATACGCAGTATTTT.

The chain combines TRBV5-4 with TRBJ2-1, with 7 bases identical to TRBD2. Germline CDR1 SGHNT, CDR2 YYREEE (reference sequence). The CDR3 totals 14 residues. V was clipped by 6 bases and J by 8 bases; unmatched bases: 11. The CDR3 sequence: CASKQSGERHEQFF. CDR3 nucleotides: TGTGCCAGCAAACAGAGCGGGGAACGGCATGAGCAGTTCTTC.

The rearrangement links TRBV21-1 to TRBJ2-1; the table's TRBD1 call for D was not verified on the DNA. TRBV21-1 is listed as a pseudogene. CDR3 size: 16 residues. The CDR3 bases are TGTGCCAGCAGCAGAAAGACAGTCCCTTTCTACAATGAGCAGTTCTTC. It yields the protein CASSRKTVPFYNEQFF.

The rearrangement joins TRBV27 to TRBJ2-1, with 7 nucleotides matching TRBD1. The CDR3 has 14 amino acids. In germline, CDR1 is MNHEY, CDR2 SMNVEV (reference sequence). The V segment lost 3 bases and the J segment 15 bases; nucleotides outside the gene matches: 14. DNA for the CDR3: TGTGCCAGCAGTTTCTCCAACCTACAGGGGACCCGGTTCTTC. It is translated as CASSFSNLQGTRFF.

This chain uses TRBV18 with TRBJ2-7; 7 bases are a match to TRBD1. Trimming cost V 4 bases and J 2 bases; bases outside gene matches: 8. CDR1 is KGHSH, CDR2 LQKENI, per germline. The length of the CDR3 is 15 residues. This CDR3 is CASSRSGTATYEQYF. Here the CDR3 DNA reads TGTGCCAGCTCACGATCCGGGACAGCAACCTACGAGCAGTACTTC.

This rearrangement joins TRBV7-2 to TRBJ1-4; D gene ambiguous. Germline V CDR1 and CDR2: SGHTA, FQGNSA. V gave up 1 base and J gave up 8 bases, with 14 bases separating them. CDR3 length: 15 amino acids. DNA of the CDR3: TGTGCCAGCAGCTTAGATCTGAGGGTACGGGAAAAACTGTTTTTT. It yields the protein CASSLDLRVREKLFF.